This T cell receptor (beta chain) was found in a study of control samples from healthy donors and cancer patients. CDR1 and CDR2 (germline): SGHKS, YYEKEE (reference sequence). V lost 4 bases, J lost 0 bases, and 5 bases stayed unmatched. The CDR3 loop spans 16 amino acids. Repertoires were generated with immunoSEQ multiplex PCR, while TCRdb's copy carries only in-frame clones and drops some. The data contain approximately 86,000 clones, 70% to 90% of them singletons. This clone was detected many times. Sequences were obtained from blood. This sequence was found in a woman aged 40 to 50 in good health. V is TRBV5-5 and J is TRBJ2-1, with 9 bases fitting TRBD1. The CDR3 sequence: CASSQQGASSYNEQFF. In DNA, the CDR3 is TGTGCCAGCAGCCAACAGGGGGCGAGCTCCTACAATGAGCAGTTCTTC.